The 28 T cell receptor beta chains below were found in one sample sequenced in a study of chemoradiotherapy in HPV16-positive cancers. This table comes from immunoSEQ multiplex PCR, and its TCRdb copy is limited to in-frame clones, with some not included. The profile shows about 15,000 clones, roughly 80% of them singletons. Sample collection occurred from a patient who underwent chemoradiotherapy. The receptors derive from a human donor with HPV-associated anogenital cancer.

Here the CDR3 reads CASSLFQGPNNSPLHF. Written as DNA, the CDR3 is TGTGCCAGCAGCTTGTTCCAGGGCCCAAATAATTCACCCCTCCACTTT. J is TRBJ1-6 and V is TRBV5-6; maybe TRBD1 (5 bases). This CDR3 comprises 16 residues. V dropped 1 base and J dropped 5 bases, with 13 bases sitting between them. Germline V gene sequence: CDR1 SGHDT, CDR2 YYEEEE.

This clone has only a few counts. In DNA form, the CDR3 reads TGTGCTAGTGGTTTGCAAGGAGGACAGGGATATGGCTACACCTTC. Its protein is CASGLQGGQGYGYTF. This chain joins TRBV12-5 and TRBJ1-2; TRBD1 aligns across 8 bases. The trim removed 2 bases at V and 5 bases at J, leaving 7 bases unmatched. CDR3 size: 15 residues. Germline-derived CDR1 and CDR2 are LGHNT and FRNRAP.

This chain links TRBV19 with TRBJ1-1; TRBD1 aligns across 7 bases. V dropped 4 bases and J dropped 1; count of bases not matched to a gene: 9. The CDR3 totals 16 residues. Germline V gives CDR1 LNHDA, CDR2 SQIVND (reference sequence). In DNA form, the CDR3 reads TGTGCCAGTAGTACCCGGACAGGAGAACCGAACACTGAAGCTTTCTTT. This codes for CASSTRTGEPNTEAFF.

This clone has only one observation. This chain connects TRBV7-2 to TRBJ2-1; D remains ambiguous. From germline, CDR1 is SGHTA and CDR2 FQGNSA. The CDR3 runs 17 residues. V lost 0 bases, J lost 0 bases, and 12 bases lay in between. This chain's CDR3 is CASSLASPGSSYNEQFF. The CDR3 coding sequence is TGTGCCAGCAGCTTAGCGAGTCCTGGAAGCTCCTACAATGAGCAGTTCTTC.

This chain joins TRBV21-1 and TRBJ1-5. TRBV21-1 is labeled a pseudogene. The CDR3 length is 17 residues. CDR3 nucleotides: TGTGCCAGCAGCAAAGAGAATTTTAACTATAGCAATCAGCCCCAGCATTTT. Encoded protein: CASSKENFNYSNQPQHF.

V is TRBV5-6 and J is TRBJ1-1; a weak D match, TRBD1 (5 bases). CDR1 is SGHDT and CDR2 is YYEEEE in the germline V gene. With 3 bases removed from V and 0 bases from J, the gap between germline ends came to 12 bases. This CDR3 region has 15 residues. The CDR3 DNA reads TGTGCCAGCAGCTGGAGCGGGACCATGAACACTGAAGCTTTCTTT. Translated: CASSWSGTMNTEAFF.

V gene TRBV6-5 combines with J gene TRBJ1-2; 8 positions match TRBD1. With 1 base clipped from V and 2 bases from J, the junction kept 0 bases outside the gene matches. The germline gives CDR1 MNHEY, CDR2 SVGAGI. The CDR3 sequence is 14 residues long. The CDR3 sequence: CASSYYRGNYGYTF. CDR3 in DNA: TGTGCCAGCAGTTACTACAGGGGGAACTATGGCTACACCTTC.

This CDR3 is CASSTQSSEQYF. The CDR3 DNA follows: TGCGCCAGCAGCACTCAAAGCTCCGAGCAGTACTTC. The chain links TRBV4-1 to TRBJ2-7, with D unclear. The V end was cut by 5 bases, the J end by 6 bases, with 11 bases between. The CDR3 covers 12 residues. From germline, CDR1 is MGHRA and CDR2 YSYEKL.

The rearrangement uses TRBV9 and TRBJ1-1; no reliable D call. V was clipped by 4 bases and J by 1 base, with 11 bases between them. This CDR3 contains 14 residues. CDR1 is SGDLS and CDR2 is YYNGEE in the germline V gene. CDR3 sequence: CASSPGLENTEAFF. The CDR3 DNA is TGTGCCAGCAGCCCCGGTTTAGAGAACACTGAAGCTTTCTTT. Using reference TRBV9 and TRBJ1-1 for the parts outside the CDR3, the full variable domain is DSGVTQTPKHLITATGQRVTLRCSPRSGDLSVYWYQQSLDQGLQFLIQYYNGEERAKGNILERFSAQQFPDLHSELNLSSLELGDSALYFCASSPGLENTEAFFGQGTRLTVV.

This clone has only one observation. The genes are TRBV7-2 and TRBJ2-3, with D maybe TRBD2 (6 bases). Germline V lookup: CDR1 SGHTA, CDR2 FQGNSA. The CDR3 runs to 13 residues. Trimming cost V 5 bases and J 2 bases, with 8 bases left between them. CDR3 sequence: CASSGDFTDTQYF. For the CDR3, the DNA is TGTGCCAGCAGCGGGGACTTCACAGATACGCAGTATTTT.

The CDR3 here is CATSSIMKPDRSYNEQFF. CDR3 nucleotide sequence: TGTGCCACCAGCAGCATAATGAAACCGGACCGGAGTTACAATGAGCAGTTCTTC. The chain is built from TRBV15 and TRBJ2-1; D gene ambiguous. Trimming removed 3 bases from V and 4 bases from J, with 22 bases in between. Germline-derived CDR1 and CDR2 are LNHNV and YYDKDF (reference sequence). This CDR3 has 18 residues. Looking up the rest from reference TRBV15 and TRBJ2-1 gives the full variable domain: DAMVIQNPRYQVTQFGKPVTLSCSQTLNHNVMYWYQQKSSQAPKLLFHYYDKDFNNEADTPDNFQSRRPNTSFCFLDIRSPGLGDTAMYLCATSSIMKPDRSYNEQFFGPGTRLTVL.

The rearrangement uses TRBV10-3 and TRBJ1-2; D is possibly TRBD1 (5 bases). Germline CDR1 ENHRY, CDR2 SYGVKD. CDR3 length: 14 amino acids. V was trimmed by 7 bases and J by 3 bases, leaving 15 bases between them. Written as DNA, the CDR3 is TGTGCCATCAATCAGGGTAGTCGGGACTATGGCTACACCTTC. This sequence encodes CAINQGSRDYGYTF.

The V call is TRBV11-3, the J call TRBJ2-3, with D maybe TRBD2 (6 bases). The V end was cut by 5 bases, the J end by 2 bases, with 14 bases between. The CDR3 extends over 15 amino acids. CDR1 and CDR2 (germline): SGHNT, YENEEA. Written as DNA, the CDR3 is TGTGCCAGCAGCCGCGGAGGGGTGCTCACAGATACGCAGTATTTT. Amino acids: CASSRGGVLTDTQYF.

The J gene is TRBJ1-2, the V gene TRBV28; D not certain. CDR3 length: 13 amino acids. The germline CDR1 and CDR2 sequences are MDHEN and SYDVKM. The V gene lost 3 bases and the J gene lost 1 base, with 6 bases spanning the gap. In nucleotides, the CDR3 is TGTGCCAGCAGTTTGCGAGTTAACTATGGCTACACCTTC. This gives the protein CASSLRVNYGYTF.

This clone was detected a few times. The CDR3 DNA reads TGTGCCAGTAGTATATGGCGGGGGCCTCAAGAGACCCAGTACTTC. This sequence encodes CASSIWRGPQETQYF. This sequence joins TRBV19 and TRBJ2-5; a possible D gene is TRBD2 (7 bases). There are 15 residues in the CDR3. V lost 2 bases, J lost 2 bases, and 12 bases lay in between. In germline, CDR1 is LNHDA, CDR2 SQIVND (reference sequence).

Only a few counts were recorded for this clone. This chain uses TRBV10-3 with TRBJ2-2; possibly TRBD2 for D (6 bases). The V gene's germline CDR1 is ENHRY and CDR2 SYGVKD. The CDR3 is made up of 12 amino acids. V shed 8 bases and J shed 5 bases, with 9 bases lying between them. CDR3 amino acids: CAIFSGTGELFF. CDR3 in DNA: TGTGCCATCTTCAGCGGGACCGGGGAGCTGTTTTTT.

The J gene is TRBJ2-5, the V gene TRBV9; unclear D gene. CDR1 SGDLS and CDR2 YYNGEE come from the germline V gene. Trimming removed 2 bases from V and 7 bases from J, with 9 bases in between. The CDR3 totals 12 residues. The CDR3 DNA follows: TGTGCCAGCAGCGTCGACGTTGGGACCCAGTACTTC. Protein product: CASSVDVGTQYF.

V gene TRBV11-3 combines with J gene TRBJ2-1; D not resolved. Germline V gene lookup returns CDR1 SGHNT and CDR2 YENEEA. The CDR3 has 18 amino acids. With 5 bases removed from V and 0 bases from J, the gap between germline ends came to 20 bases. The CDR3 loop reads CASSPVLLLPSSYNEQFF. The DNA for the CDR3 is TGTGCCAGCAGCCCAGTCTTACTCCTCCCGAGCTCCTACAATGAGCAGTTCTTC.

This clone was picked up a small number of times. V is TRBV28 and J is TRBJ1-5; D is unresolved. V lost 7 bases to trimming and J lost 3 bases, with 16 bases between them. CDR3 size: 15 residues. The germline CDR1 and CDR2 sequences are MDHEN and SYDVKM. The CDR3 DNA is TGTGCCAGCACCACGAGAGGTCAATTCAATCAGCCCCAGCATTTT. This sequence encodes CASTTRGQFNQPQHF.

This chain connects TRBV15 to TRBJ1-2; D uncertain. CDR1 is LNHNV, CDR2 YYDKDF, per germline (reference sequence). The length of the CDR3 is 20 residues. V was cut by 0 bases and J by 3 bases, with 26 bases left in between. The CDR3 nucleotides are TGTGCCACCAGCAGAGATCTCGGAGTGGGTCGTCCCGCCGGGGACTATGGCTACACCTTC. Its translation is CATSRDLGVGRPAGDYGYTF.

This clone has just one count. The rearrangement joins TRBV11-3 to TRBJ2-6, with D unclear. V lost 1 base, J lost 0 bases, and 10 bases lay in between. The CDR3 covers 17 residues. CDR1 SGHNT and CDR2 YENEEA come from the germline V gene. The CDR3, as DNA: TGTGCCAGCAGCTTAGGGCTGAGGCTCTCTGGGGCCAACGTCCTGACTTTC. Amino acids: CASSLGLRLSGANVLTF. Variable domain in full (rest from reference TRBV11-3 and TRBJ2-6): EAGVVQSPRYKIIEKKQPVAFWCNPISGHNTLYWYLQNLGQGPELLIRYENEEAVDDSQLPKDRFSAERLKGVDSTLKIQPAELGDSAVYLCASSLGLRLSGANVLTFGAGSRLTVL.

There are a few counts of this clone. The rearrangement links TRBV15 to TRBJ1-2, with D uncertain. V was clipped by 2 bases and J by 3 bases, with 4 bases between them. Germline V gene data show CDR1 as LNHNV and CDR2 as YYDKDF (reference sequence). CDR3 size: 12 residues. The CDR3 sequence is CATSRPDYGYTF. CDR3 nucleotides: TGTGCCACCAGCAGACCTGACTATGGCTACACCTTC.

This clone occurred a few times. The chain carries TRBV9 and TRBJ1-2; D ambiguous. CDR3 length: 11 amino acids. Germline CDR1 is SGDLS and CDR2 is YYNGEE. V lost 1 base and J 10 bases, leaving 8 bases between the germline ends. This CDR3 reads CASSVNTVYTF. DNA for the CDR3: TGTGCCAGCAGCGTAAACACAGTCTACACCTTC.

The chain employs TRBV4-3 and TRBJ2-7, with D maybe TRBD1 (6 bases). Germline CDR1 reads LGHNA; CDR2 reads YSLEER. V was trimmed by 0 bases and J by 4 bases, leaving 13 bases between them. The CDR3 is 15 residues long. The CDR3 DNA sequence: TGCGCCAGCAGCCAAGATATGGGGGCTCCGTACGAGCAGTACTTC. Amino acids: CASSQDMGAPYEQYF.

The chain is built from TRBV6-5 and TRBJ1-1; no firm D call. The CDR3 is 13 amino acids. The V end lost 6 bases, the J end lost 1 base, and 9 bases lay between the germline ends. Germline assignment: CDR1 MNHEY and CDR2 SVGAGI. The CDR3 DNA reads TGTGCCAGCAGCCTCACCAAGAACACTGAAGCTTTCTTT. Protein product: CASSLTKNTEAFF.

The chain has TRBV4-1 and TRBJ2-3, with a possible D match to TRBD2 (6 bases). The V gene lost 6 bases and the J gene lost 2 bases, with 15 bases spanning the gap. Germline V gives CDR1 MGHRA, CDR2 YSYEKL. This CDR3 has 15 amino acids. CDR3 nucleotide sequence: TGCGCCAGCAGGAGAGGTGGCGGGGACACAGATACGCAGTATTTT. Protein product: CASRRGGGDTDTQYF.

The CDR3 sequence: CASSLWAGNSPLHF. CDR3 bases: TGTGCCAGCAGCTTATGGGCGGGTAATTCACCCCTCCACTTT. V usage is TRBV7-2 and J usage is TRBJ1-6; D uncertain. Trimming took off 2 bases at V and 6 bases at J, with 8 bases between the two ends. Looked up from germline, CDR1 is SGHTA and CDR2 is FQGNSA. This CDR3 spans 14 amino acids.

The chain joins TRBV6-5 to TRBJ1-1, with D possibly being TRBD1 (6 bases). This CDR3 has 13 residues. V lost 4 bases, J lost 3 bases, and 9 bases lay in between. CDR1 and CDR2 (germline): MNHEY, SVGAGI. CDR3 sequence: CASSSGVHTEAFF. The CDR3 DNA reads TGTGCCAGCAGTTCAGGGGTCCACACTGAAGCTTTCTTT.